This T cell receptor beta chain is from a study of metastatic and nonmetastatic thyroid tumors. Study-wide context: The comparison covered peripheral blood and tumor or nodule tissue in malignant and benign thyroid patients.

Germline loops: CDR1 MDHEN, CDR2 SYDVKM. The CDR3 is 11 residues long. Trimming cost V 5 bases and J 5 bases, with 7 bases left between them. This clone was recorded at least ten times. Its antigen is currently unknown. As processed by the authors: Across clinicopathological groups, CDR3 differences served as the basis for building a distant-metastasis classifier for papillary thyroid cancer. TCRdb reassembled clones from the PCR reads with MiXCR. TCRdb, not the authors, supplied the V and J calls. In the table there are about 30,000 clones, roughly 25% of which are singletons. All patients were untreated before thyroid surgery. Findings of the study overall: Malignant thyroid tumors reportedly had TCR beta diversity that was significantly higher than in benign nodules, in blood and tumor.

The clonotype comes from a female donor with papillary thyroid cancer or a benign thyroid nodule (not recorded which). Some clones in this sample may be carry-over from other donors' samples. The specimen sequenced was blood. The genes are TRBV28 and TRBJ2-7; TRBD2 is a possible D gene (5 bases). The CDR3 region is CASSPGNEQYF. For the CDR3, the DNA is TGTGCCAGCAGTCCGGGAAACGAGCAGTACTTC.